This T cell receptor (beta chain) was found in a study of spatial heterogeneity in lung cancer. Study-wide context: In raw reads, more than nine appearances on average were recorded for each unique TCR and UMI combination.

Many counts were recorded for this clonotype. This beta chain was picked up by a library intended for alpha chains and is off target, so its count carries little meaning. Germline V gene data show CDR1 as SNHLY and CDR2 as FYNNEI. The V gene lost 4 bases and the J gene lost 6 bases, with 16 bases spanning the gap. The CDR3 length is 15 residues. Stated time point: sample taken at primary tumor resection. Frozen PBMC, nontumor lung or tumor provided whole RNA, which was sequenced unsorted. TCRdb analysed the 5' RACE reads with MiXCR anew, one entry per CDR3 protein. In the table there are 13,000 or so distinct CDR3 sequences, 3% to 4% of which are singletons.

The V gene is TRBV2, the J gene TRBJ2-1; no clear D gene. The sample here was PBMCs, taken at surgery. This receptor was taken from a male donor with early-stage non-small cell lung cancer. The CDR3 DNA follows: TGTGCCAGCAGTGCGGAAATAGCCGGTCGCAATGAGCAGTTCTTC. Protein product: CASSAEIAGRNEQFF.